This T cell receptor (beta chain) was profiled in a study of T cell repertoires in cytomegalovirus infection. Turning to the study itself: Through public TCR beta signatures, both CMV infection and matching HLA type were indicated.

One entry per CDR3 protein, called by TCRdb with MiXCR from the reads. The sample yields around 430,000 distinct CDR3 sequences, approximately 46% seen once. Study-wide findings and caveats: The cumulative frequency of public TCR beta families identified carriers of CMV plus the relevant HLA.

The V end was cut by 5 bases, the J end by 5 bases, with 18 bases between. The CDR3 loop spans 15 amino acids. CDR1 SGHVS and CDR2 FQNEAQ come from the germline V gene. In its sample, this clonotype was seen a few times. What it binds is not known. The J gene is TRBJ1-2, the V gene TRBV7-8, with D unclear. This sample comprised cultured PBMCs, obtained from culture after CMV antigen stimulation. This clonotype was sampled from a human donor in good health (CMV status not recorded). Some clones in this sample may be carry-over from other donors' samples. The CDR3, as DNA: TGTGCCAGCAGCCCGCGGGTTCGGAGACCTTATGGCTACACCTTC. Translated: CASSPRVRRPYGYTF.